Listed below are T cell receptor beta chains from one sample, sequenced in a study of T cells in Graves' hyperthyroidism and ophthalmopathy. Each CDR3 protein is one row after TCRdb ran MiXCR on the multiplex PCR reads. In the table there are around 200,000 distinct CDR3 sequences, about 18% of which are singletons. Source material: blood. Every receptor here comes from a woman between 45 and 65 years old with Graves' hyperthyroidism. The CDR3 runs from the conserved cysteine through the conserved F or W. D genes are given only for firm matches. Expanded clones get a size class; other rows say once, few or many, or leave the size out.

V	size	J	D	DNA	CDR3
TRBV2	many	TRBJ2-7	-	TGTGCGTGCAGGCAGGGGAGTTCCAACGAGCAGTACTTC	CACRQGSSNEQYF
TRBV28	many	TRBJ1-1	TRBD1	TGTGCCAGCAGGGTAGACAGGGCAGACACTGAAGCTTTCTTT	CASRVDRADTEAFF
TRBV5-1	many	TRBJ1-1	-	TGCGCCAGCAGCGCCAACGTCGGGGACACTGAAGCTTTCTTT	CASSANVGDTEAFF
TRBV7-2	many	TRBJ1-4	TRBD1	TGTGCCAGCAGCTTAGGCTACAGGGGAGCTAATGAAAAACTGTTTTTT	CASSLGYRGANEKLFF
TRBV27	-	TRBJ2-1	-	TGTGCCAGCAGCAGATACAGTTACAATGAGCAGTTCTTC	CASSRYSYNEQFF
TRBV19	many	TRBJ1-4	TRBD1	TGTGCCAGTAGTATAGGAAGACGGACAGGGCTGACTAATGAAAAACTGTTTTTT	CASSIGRRTGLTNEKLFF
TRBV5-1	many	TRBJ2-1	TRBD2	TGCGCCAGCAGTCCTACTAGCGGGGGGGCCTACAATGAGCAGTTCTTC	CASSPTSGGAYNEQFF
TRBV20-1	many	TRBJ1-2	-	TGCAGTGCTAGAGATCATAAACGGCAGTCTGGGTATGGCTACACCTTC	CSARDHKRQSGYGYTF
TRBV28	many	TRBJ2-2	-	TGTGCCAGCAGTTTTTCCGGGGAGCTGTTTTTT	CASSFSGELFF
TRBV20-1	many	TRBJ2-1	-	TGCAGTGCTAGCGGGGACAATGAGCAGTTCTTC	CSASGDNEQFF
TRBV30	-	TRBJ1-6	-	TGTGCCTGGATCAAACCAGGCTCACCCCTCCACTTT	CAWIKPGSPLHF
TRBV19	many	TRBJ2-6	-	TGTGCCAGTAGTATCGGCAGGGGGGCTTCTGGGGCCAACGTCCTGACTTTC	CASSIGRGASGANVLTF
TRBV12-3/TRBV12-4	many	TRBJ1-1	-	TGTGCCAGCAGTTTAAACAGTGGGGTTGGCACTGAAGCTTTCTTT	CASSLNSGVGTEAFF
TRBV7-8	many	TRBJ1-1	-	TGTGCCAGCAGCTTACGCTTATTGGACACTGAAGCTTTCTTT	CASSLRLLDTEAFF
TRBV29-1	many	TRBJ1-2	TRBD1	TGCAGCGTAGCTGGACAGGACTATGGCTACACCTTC	CSVAGQDYGYTF
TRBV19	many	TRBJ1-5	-	TGTGCCAGTACCACACGCGGGGGACGGAGTTCCAATCAGCCCCAGCATTTT	CASTTRGGRSSNQPQHF
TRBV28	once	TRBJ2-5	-	TGTGCCAGCAGTTTTTGGACGTCGCAAGAGACCCAGTACTTC	CASSFWTSQETQYF
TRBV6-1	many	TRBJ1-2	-	TGTGCCAGCAGTGACCGGGACGGAATCAACTATGGCTACACCTTC	CASSDRDGINYGYTF
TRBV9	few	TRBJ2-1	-	TGTGCCAGCAGCGTAGGGGCTAGTACCTACAATGAGCAGTTCTTC	CASSVGASTYNEQFF
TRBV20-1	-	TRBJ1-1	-	TGCAGTGCTAGAGATCCCGCTATGAGTTTGGGCGCTGAAGCTCTCTTT	CSARDPAMSLGAEALF
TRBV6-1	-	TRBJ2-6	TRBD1	TGTGCCAGCAGTCTGACAGGGTACGGGGCCAACGTCCTGACTTTC	CASSLTGYGANVLTF
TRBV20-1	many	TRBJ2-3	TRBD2	TGCAGTGCTAGAGATCAACTAGCGGGGGGGCCGGACGCGACAGATACGCAGTATTTT	CSARDQLAGGPDATDTQYF
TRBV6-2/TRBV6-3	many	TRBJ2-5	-	TGTGCCAGCAGCCTAGGGGGACTACAAGAGACCCAGTACTTC	CASSLGGLQETQYF
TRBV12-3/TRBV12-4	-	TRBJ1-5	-	TGTGCCAGCAGTTTAGCAGGGTTGTGGCAGCCCCAGCATTTT	CASSLAGLWQPQHF
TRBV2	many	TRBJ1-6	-	TGTGCCAGCAGTGTTGAGGGTAGCGCCCTCCACTTT	CASSVEGSALHF
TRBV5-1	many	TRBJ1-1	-	TGCGCCAGCAGCTATCTCGGGTCGATGAACACTGAAGCTTTCTTT	CASSYLGSMNTEAFF
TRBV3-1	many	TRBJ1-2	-	TGTGCCAGCAGCCAACAAGGCGGTTATGGCTACACCTTC	CASSQQGGYGYTF
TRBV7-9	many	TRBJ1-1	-	TGTGCCAGCAGCTTCACGGCTAACACTGAAGCTTTCTTT	CASSFTANTEAFF
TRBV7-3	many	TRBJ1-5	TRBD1	TGTGCCAGCAGCTCCCGGGACAGGGATAATCAGCCCCAGCATTTT	CASSSRDRDNQPQHF
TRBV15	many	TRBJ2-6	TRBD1	TGTGCCACCAGCGCCGGGACAGGGAGGTCTGGGGCCAACGTCCTGACTTTC	CATSAGTGRSGANVLTF
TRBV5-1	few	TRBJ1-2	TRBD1	TGCGCCAGCAGCATGGGGGGACAGGGGCCCTATGGCTACACCTTC	CASSMGGQGPYGYTF
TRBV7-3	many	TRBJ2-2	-	TGTGCCAGCAGCCGTGACGCCATCAGGGGGGAGCTGTTTTTT	CASSRDAIRGELFF
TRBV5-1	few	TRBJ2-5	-	TGCGCCAGCAGCTTGGCGGCAGGGGCAGGGGAGACCCAGTACTTC	CASSLAAGAGETQYF
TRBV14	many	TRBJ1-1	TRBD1	TGTGCCAGCAGCCTGGACAGGGTTCGCGGCACTGAAGCTTTCTTT	CASSLDRVRGTEAFF
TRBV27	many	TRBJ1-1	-	TGTGCCAGCAGTTTACGGGGGGGCATCAGTTTGGACACTGAAGCTTTCTTT	CASSLRGGISLDTEAFF
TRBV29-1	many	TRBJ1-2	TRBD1	TGCAGCGTTGAAGATGCGGGACAGATTAACTATGGCTACACCTTC	CSVEDAGQINYGYTF
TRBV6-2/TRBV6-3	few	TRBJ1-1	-	TGTGCCAGCAGTTCCACACCGACCACTGAAGCTTTCTTT	CASSSTPTTEAFF
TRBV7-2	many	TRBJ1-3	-	TGTGCCAGCAGCTCGACACCCATCTCTGGAAACACCATATATTTT	CASSSTPISGNTIYF
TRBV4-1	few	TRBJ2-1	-	TGCGCCAGCAGCCAAGATCTTTATGGGGCGGGGCGAAGCTCCTACAATGAGCAGTTCTTC	CASSQDLYGAGRSSYNEQFF
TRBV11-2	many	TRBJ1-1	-	TGTGCCAGCAGCTTTGTCGGAGCTTTCTTT	CASSFVGAFF
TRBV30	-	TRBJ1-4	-	TGTGCCTGGACTTCCGCGGGGGGAGCAACTAATGAAAAACTGTTTTTT	CAWTSAGGATNEKLFF
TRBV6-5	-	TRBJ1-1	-	TGTGCCAGCAGTTCCCCATTATCGAACACTGAAGCTTTCTTT	CASSSPLSNTEAFF
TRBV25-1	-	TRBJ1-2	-	TGTGCCAGCAGTGCTGGGATCTATGGCTACACCTTC	CASSAGIYGYTF
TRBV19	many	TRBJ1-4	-	TGTGCCACCCATCGGGGTGAAAAACTGTTTTTT	CATHRGEKLFF
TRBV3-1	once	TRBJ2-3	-	TGTGCCAGCAGGAAGGGCACAGATACGCAGTATTTT	CASRKGTDTQYF